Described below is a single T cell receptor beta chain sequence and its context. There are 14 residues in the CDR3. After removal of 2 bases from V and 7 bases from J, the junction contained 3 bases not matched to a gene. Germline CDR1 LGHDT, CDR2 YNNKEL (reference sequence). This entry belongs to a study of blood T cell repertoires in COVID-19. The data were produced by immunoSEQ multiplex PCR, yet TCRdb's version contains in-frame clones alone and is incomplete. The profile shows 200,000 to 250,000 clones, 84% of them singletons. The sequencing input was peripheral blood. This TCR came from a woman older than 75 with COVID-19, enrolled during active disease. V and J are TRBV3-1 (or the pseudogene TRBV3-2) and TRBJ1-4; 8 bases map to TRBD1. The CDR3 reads CASSQRTGTEKLFF. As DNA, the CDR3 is TGTGCCAGCAGCCAACGGACAGGGACTGAAAAACTGTTTTTT.